This T cell receptor (beta chain) was observed in a study of T-cell reconstitution after alpha-beta-depleted transplantation in children. Preparation of the TCRbeta library was carried out with unique molecular identifiers. TCRdb reanalysed the PCR reads using MiXCR and keeps one entry per CDR3 protein. The data show roughly 500,000 distinct CDR3 sequences, with around 13% seen just once and about 5.6% held by the top ten. The CDR3 covers 14 residues. The V gene's germline CDR1 is MGHDK and CDR2 SYGVNS. Trimming at V came to 1 base and at J to 5 bases, leaving 4 bases not matched to a gene. The rearrangement joins TRBV25-1 to TRBJ2-5; TRBD2 aligns across 7 bases. The specimen was PBMCs from the stem cell graft donor, collected from the stem cell graft. This receptor was obtained from a human donor who donated a stem cell graft to a child with combined immunodeficiency. The CDR3 protein is CASSESGGGETQYF. CDR3 sequence (DNA): TGTGCCAGCAGTGAATCGGGGGGTGGGGAGACCCAGTACTTC. The variable domain in full, with the rest retrieved from reference TRBV25-1 and TRBJ2-5, is EADIYQTPRYLVIGTGKKITLECSQTMGHDKMYWYQQDPGMELHLIHYSYGVNSTEKGDLSSESTVSRIRTEHFPLTLESARPSHTSQYLCASSESGGGETQYFGPGTRLLVL.